Presented here are 32 T cell receptor beta chains from one specimen sequenced in a study of T cell responses to AZD1222 COVID-19 vaccine (dated by TCRdb to about 2021). Read against the paper, the sample's time point label means: about 28 days (+/-7) after the second vaccine dose. Library preparation was by the immunoSEQ multiplex PCR assay. The table comes from immuneACCESS by way of TCRdb, which keeps in-frame sequences with V and J called. Part of the clones is missing from these tables; in studies checked, under half for an unresolved V gene and the rest for unknown reasons. The sample data list about 42,000 clones, and roughly 88% of these were observed just once. The ten top clones hold 20% to 30% of the sample. This specimen was peripheral blood, taken 28 days after the second AZD1222 dose. Receptors were obtained from an adult who received the AZD1222 COVID-19 vaccine.

The chain couples TRBV12-3 or TRBV12-4 to TRBJ1-5, with D hard to call. The CDR3 length is 13 residues. The V and J ends lost 2 bases and 3 bases respectively, with 5 bases between them. CDR3 sequence: CASSLNDNQPQHF. CDR3 DNA sequence: TGTGCCAGCAGTTTAAATGACAATCAGCCCCAGCATTTT.

The chain is built from TRBV9 and TRBJ1-4; 9 positions agree with TRBD1. Unmatched junction bases numbered 7, after V lost 2 bases and J lost 5 bases. The CDR3 runs 16 residues. Germline values: CDR1 SGDLS, CDR2 YYNGEE. CDR3 in amino acids: CASSVGQGLANEKLFF. The CDR3 nucleotides read TGTGCCAGCAGCGTCGGACAGGGGCTAGCGAATGAAAAACTGTTTTTT.

This sequence joins TRBV7-3 and TRBJ1-1, with D perhaps TRBD1 (6 bases). The ends were cut back, 4 bases at V and 2 bases at J, with 14 bases in the middle. The V gene's germline CDR1 is SGHTA and CDR2 FQGTGA. The CDR3 totals 15 residues. CDR3 DNA sequence: TGTGCCAGCAGCTCCCAAGGGACACCTAACACTGAAGCTTTCTTT. It specifies CASSSQGTPNTEAFF.

This clone was counted only a few times. This chain connects TRBV27 to TRBJ1-1; TRBD1 is a possible D gene (5 bases). The length of the CDR3 is 13 residues. Trimming took off 5 bases at V and 1 base at J, with 8 bases between the two ends. Germline V CDR1 and CDR2: MNHEY, SMNVEV (reference sequence). Here the CDR3 DNA reads TGTGCCAGCAGTATAGACAGGAACACTGAAGCTTTCTTT. Protein: CASSIDRNTEAFF.

CDR3 nucleotides: TGTGCCAGTAGTCCTAGTCGACAGGATCGCTATGGCTACACCTTC. Translation gives CASSPSRQDRYGYTF. The chain has TRBV19 and TRBJ1-2, with a weak D call TRBD1 (6 bases). Trimming took 5 bases from V and 4 from J, leaving 17 bases between them. CDR1 is LNHDA and CDR2 is SQIVND in the germline V gene (reference sequence). The CDR3 extends over 15 amino acids.

A few counts support this clone. The V call is TRBV4-3, the J call TRBJ1-2; D is unresolved. This CDR3 contains 15 residues. Germline loops: CDR1 LGHNA, CDR2 YSLEER. V was cut by 6 bases and J by 2 bases, with 16 bases left in between. CDR3 in DNA: TGCGCCAGCAGTCCCAGACCCAATACCAACTATGGCTACACCTTC. As protein: CASSPRPNTNYGYTF.

J is TRBJ1-5 and V is TRBV19, with D hard to call. The CDR3 loop spans 14 amino acids. Germline values: CDR1 LNHDA, CDR2 SQIVND (reference sequence). Trimming stripped 3 bases from V and 1 base from J, with 7 bases between. CDR3: CASSMTQSNQPQHF. The CDR3 nucleotides are TGTGCCAGTAGTATGACACAAAGCAATCAGCCCCAGCATTTT.

The chain recombines TRBV7-3 with TRBJ2-2; unclear D gene. Germline lookup yields CDR1 SGHTA and CDR2 FQGTGA. The CDR3 is made up of 15 amino acids. V was trimmed by 2 bases and J by 1 base, leaving 8 bases between them. The CDR3 protein is CASSLHGRNTGELFF. DNA for the CDR3: TGTGCCAGCAGCTTACATGGCCGGAACACCGGGGAGCTGTTTTTT.

This clone was recorded only once. The chain has TRBV19 and TRBJ1-1, with TRBD1 as a possible D gene (5 bases). This CDR3 comprises 14 residues. The germline CDR1 and CDR2 sequences are LNHDA and SQIVND (reference sequence). Trimming shortened V by 6 bases and J by 6 bases, and 17 bases separated the two germline ends. The CDR3 DNA is TGTGCCAGTAGATGGGCAGGGTACAGCCCTGAAGCTTTCTTT. This translates into CASRWAGYSPEAFF.

This chain links TRBV14 with TRBJ1-1; D is uncertain. The CDR3 totals 12 residues. The V gene's germline CDR1 is SGHDN and CDR2 FVKESK. V dropped 0 bases and J dropped 7 bases, with 6 bases sitting between them. CDR3 in DNA: TGTGCCAGCAGCCAAGATTCCGTTGAAGCTTTCTTT. Translation gives CASSQDSVEAFF.

The chain employs TRBV9 and TRBJ1-2, with D tentatively TRBD1 (6 bases). V lost 4 bases and J 0 bases, leaving 16 bases between the germline ends. The CDR3 loop spans 16 amino acids. Per the germline V gene, CDR1 is SGDLS and CDR2 is YYNGEE. CDR3 sequence reads: CASSREQGRANYGYTF. The DNA for the CDR3 is TGTGCCAGCAGCCGGGAACAGGGCAGAGCTAACTATGGCTACACCTTC.

The chain employs TRBV6-5 and TRBJ2-7, with D possibly TRBD2 on 6 matching bases. There are 13 residues in the CDR3. V lost 6 bases to trimming and J lost 4 bases, with 13 bases between them. CDR1 and CDR2 (germline): MNHEY, SVGAGI. The CDR3 sequence: CASRTSTLYEQYF. DNA for the CDR3: TGTGCCAGCAGGACTAGTACTTTGTACGAGCAGTACTTC.

The rearrangement uses TRBV6-6 and TRBJ2-5; 8 bases agree with TRBD1. This CDR3 has 16 residues. V trimming: 7 bases; J trimming: 5 bases; junction bases outside the gene matches: 15. Germline V gives CDR1 MNHNY, CDR2 SVGAGI (reference sequence). The DNA of the CDR3 is TGTGCCAGCACCCTACCCGGGACAGGAGGGGTGGAGACCCAGTACTTC. It translates to CASTLPGTGGVETQYF.

V and J are TRBV11-2 and TRBJ2-1; 7 bases map to TRBD2. The ends lost 1 base at V and 6 bases at J; junction bases unmatched: 3. CDR1 is SGHAT and CDR2 is FQNNGV in the germline V gene. The CDR3 runs to 14 residues. CDR3 in DNA: TGTGCCAGCAGCTTAGTTCCTAGCGGCAATGAGCAGTTCTTC. It encodes CASSLVPSGNEQFF.

The J gene is TRBJ1-1, the V gene TRBV7-2; D unresolved. Germline V gene sequence: CDR1 SGHTA, CDR2 FQGNSA. V was pared by 4 bases and J by 1 base, with 10 bases between. This CDR3 has 14 amino acids. The CDR3 sequence is CASSSPQENTEAFF. In DNA, the CDR3 is TGTGCCAGCAGCTCACCACAAGAGAACACTGAAGCTTTCTTT. The full variable domain, with the rest looked up from reference TRBV7-2 and TRBJ1-1, is GAGVSQSPSNKVTEKGKDVELRCDPISGHTALYWYRQSLGQGLEFLIYFQGNSAPDKSGLPSDRFSAERTGGSVSTLTIQRTQQEDSAVYLCASSSPQENTEAFFGQGTRLTVV.

The rearrangement joins TRBV7-2 to TRBJ1-6, with unresolved D. The germline V gene encodes CDR1 SGHTA and CDR2 FQGNSA. This CDR3 contains 15 residues. Trimming took 1 base from V and 9 from J, leaving 13 bases between them. CDR3 loop: CASSLEASQGSPLHF. Here the CDR3 DNA reads TGTGCCAGCAGCTTAGAGGCCTCCCAAGGTTCACCCCTCCACTTT.

CDR3 sequence (DNA): TGTGCCAGCAGCCAAGGGCAAAACTATGGCTACACCTTC. Translating it yields CASSQGQNYGYTF. The genes are TRBV3-1 (or the pseudogene TRBV3-2) and TRBJ1-2; D gene unclear. Germline V gene data show CDR1 as LGHDT and CDR2 as YNNKEL (reference sequence). Trimming took off 1 base at V and 2 bases at J, with 5 bases between the two ends. This CDR3 contains 13 residues.

The rearrangement links TRBV2 to TRBJ1-2; possibly TRBD1 for D (6 bases). This CDR3 spans 14 amino acids. Between the trimmed V and J ends, which lost 3 bases and 4 bases, there was a span of 12 bases. Germline V gene data show CDR1 as SNHLY and CDR2 as FYNNEI. The CDR3 DNA is TGTGCCAGCAGTGACAGGGGATCGTCCTATGGCTACACCTTC. Protein product: CASSDRGSSYGYTF.

As concerns this clone: The same CDR3 is also encoded by other DNA sequences in this sample. The chain recombines TRBV18 with TRBJ1-5; weak D call: TRBD1 (5 bases). Germline values: CDR1 KGHSH, CDR2 LQKENI. V was trimmed by 2 bases and J by 3 bases, leaving 8 bases between them. This CDR3 is built from 14 residues. CDR3 sequence reads: CASSPGGDNQPQHF. The CDR3 nucleotides are TGTGCCAGCTCACCAGGGGGGGACAATCAGCCCCAGCATTTT.

The sample holds a few counts of this clone. The chain recombines TRBV20-1 with TRBJ2-7, with a tentative D call TRBD2 (5 bases). Germline CDR1 is DFQATT and CDR2 is SNEGSKA (reference sequence). This CDR3 contains 9 residues. Trimming removed 7 bases from V and 12 bases from J, with 13 bases in between. The CDR3 is CSVGGLPYF. The DNA for the CDR3 is TGCAGTGTTGGAGGACTCCCGTACTTC.

This chain connects TRBV18 to TRBJ2-3; perhaps TRBD2 as D (5 bases). The V end was cut by 0 bases, the J end by 1 base, with 11 bases between. The CDR3 runs to 16 residues. Germline V gene sequence: CDR1 KGHSH, CDR2 LQKENI. The CDR3 nucleotides are TGTGCCAGCTCACCACCGGGAGCGCTAGGCACAGATACGCAGTATTTT. This gives the protein CASSPPGALGTDTQYF.

The chain is built from TRBV3-1 (or the pseudogene TRBV3-2) and TRBJ2-7; D is perhaps TRBD1 or TRBD2 (5 bases each). V was pared by 8 bases and J by 2 bases, with 16 bases between. This CDR3 has 14 residues. Germline V gene sequence: CDR1 LGHDT, CDR2 YNNKEL (reference sequence). This chain's CDR3 is CASSPNQGPYEQYF. CDR3 bases: TGTGCCAGCTCCCCAAACCAGGGACCCTACGAGCAGTACTTC.

The genes are TRBV5-4 and TRBJ1-2; D is unclear. V was cut by 1 base and J by 7 bases, with 11 bases left in between. This CDR3 is built from 13 residues. Germline-derived CDR1 and CDR2 are SGHNT and YYREEE (reference sequence). CDR3 coding DNA: TGTGCCAGCAGCTTGTCCGGGGAGGGTGGCTACACCTTC. This codes for CASSLSGEGGYTF.

This chain links TRBV6-5 with TRBJ2-7, with TRBD2 matching over 7 bases. CDR3 size: 16 residues. The germline gives CDR1 MNHEY, CDR2 SVGAGI. The V gene end was trimmed by 0 bases and the J gene end by 3 bases; junction bases not matched to a gene: 8. CDR3 sequence reads: CASSYSSLAVDYEQYF. CDR3 nucleotides: TGTGCCAGCAGTTACTCGAGCCTAGCGGTCGACTACGAGCAGTACTTC.

This clone was recorded only once. The rearrangement uses TRBV7-6 and TRBJ2-7; D is possibly TRBD1 or TRBD2 (7 bases each). V shed 2 bases and J shed 4 bases, with 12 bases lying between them. The germline V gene encodes CDR1 SGHVS and CDR2 FNYEAQ. This CDR3 region has 14 residues. CDR3 DNA: TGTGCCAGCAGCTTAAGCGGGACAGCGTACGAGCAGTACTTC. It is translated as CASSLSGTAYEQYF.

This rearrangement joins TRBV6-1 to TRBJ2-2; D perhaps matches TRBD1 (5 bases). The CDR3 sequence is 15 residues long. Trimming cost V 0 bases and J 5 bases, with 10 bases left between them. Germline V gene lookup returns CDR1 MNHNS and CDR2 SASEGT. The CDR3: CASSEAAGFTGELFF. Here the CDR3 DNA reads TGTGCCAGCAGTGAAGCAGCAGGGTTTACCGGGGAGCTGTTTTTT.

The rearrangement links TRBV5-1 to TRBJ2-5; D perhaps matches TRBD1 (6 bases). The V and J ends lost 4 bases and 2 bases respectively, with 12 bases between them. The CDR3 has 14 amino acids. Germline CDR1 is SGHRS and CDR2 is YFSETQ. DNA of the CDR3: TGCGCCAGCAGCCCCCGGACAGTACAAGAGACCCAGTACTTC. Translating gives CASSPRTVQETQYF.

The rearrangement links TRBV14 to TRBJ1-1; 8 bases line up with TRBD1. The CDR3 is 16 residues long. Germline loops: CDR1 SGHDN, CDR2 FVKESK. V lost 5 bases, J lost 0 bases, and 8 bases stayed unmatched. Written as DNA, the CDR3 is TGTGCCAGCAGCAGACCTCGGACAGGGCTGAACACTGAAGCTTTCTTT. This encodes CASSRPRTGLNTEAFF.

This sequence joins TRBV6-2 or TRBV6-3 and TRBJ2-5; D is undetermined. V lost 2 bases, J lost 2 bases, and 0 bases lay in between. Germline V gives CDR1 MNHEY, CDR2 SVGEGT. The CDR3 extends over 11 amino acids. This chain's CDR3 is CASSYQETQYF. The CDR3 nucleotides read TGTGCCAGCAGTTACCAAGAGACCCAGTACTTC.

This clone appeared a single time. V is TRBV10-3 and J is TRBJ2-1; TRBD2 aligns across 12 bases. The V gene end was trimmed by 0 bases and the J gene end by 6 bases; junction bases not matched to a gene: 0. This CDR3 comprises 15 residues. CDR1 is ENHRY and CDR2 is SYGVKD in the germline V gene. The CDR3 DNA follows: TGTGCCATCAGTGAGTCGACTAGCGGGAGCAATGAGCAGTTCTTC. Its translation is CAISESTSGSNEQFF.

The V and J genes are TRBV3-1 (or the pseudogene TRBV3-2) and TRBJ2-5; TRBD1 agrees at 11 bases. The V gene's germline CDR1 is LGHDT and CDR2 YNNKEL (reference sequence). After removal of 8 bases from V and 4 bases from J, the junction contained 6 bases not matched to a gene. The CDR3 is made up of 14 amino acids. The CDR3 DNA reads TGTGCCAGCGGGGACAGGGGGGGGAGAGAGACCCAGTACTTC. Its protein is CASGDRGGRETQYF.

The J gene is TRBJ1-4, the V gene TRBV2; no definite D call. The CDR3 loop spans 14 amino acids. Germline V gene lookup returns CDR1 SNHLY and CDR2 FYNNEI. V lost 8 bases to trimming and J lost 1 base, with 11 bases between them. CDR3 DNA sequence: TGTGCCAGCCTCACTTGGGGAACTAATGAAAAACTGTTTTTT. It codes for CASLTWGTNEKLFF. Full variable domain (remainder filled in from reference TRBV2 and TRBJ1-4): EPEVTQTPSHQVTQMGQEVILRCVPISNHLYFYWYRQILGQKVEFLVSFYNNEISEKSEIFDDQFSVERPDGSNFTLKIRSTKLEDSAMYFCASLTWGTNEKLFFGSGTQLSVL.